The TCR beta chain under discussion was sequenced for a study of shared clonotypes between healthy human individuals. For the study at large: The plates for each donor numbered three CD4 naive, three CD4 memory, two CD8 naive and one CD8 memory.

Cells designated naive CD8 were CD45RO-negative and were positively selected for CCR7, with terminally differentiated effector memory CD45RA+ cells excluded. Repertoires were generated with immunoSEQ multiplex PCR, while TCRdb's copy carries only in-frame clones and drops some. The sample consists of hundreds of thousands of clones, 90% to 97% of them appearing once. In regard to this clone: Its specificity is unknown.

Study conclusions and caveats: Clonotypes shared by all four sorted-subset donors had higher generation probabilities than non-shared clonotypes. The researchers took only blood, and tissue repertoires probably look different.

The length of the CDR3 is 17 residues. CDR1 and CDR2 from the germline V gene are SGHRS and YFSETQ. With V trimmed by 1 base and J by 7 bases, 11 bases remained unmatched. This sequence joins TRBV5-1 and TRBJ2-2; TRBD2 matches at 9 bases. The sequence was collected from a young woman in good health. The material sequenced was naive CD8+ T cells sorted from blood. In DNA, the CDR3 is TGCGCCAGCAGCTTGTACGGCGGGAGGGCCGTTATCGGGGAGCTGTTTTTT. Protein product: CASSLYGGRAVIGELFF.